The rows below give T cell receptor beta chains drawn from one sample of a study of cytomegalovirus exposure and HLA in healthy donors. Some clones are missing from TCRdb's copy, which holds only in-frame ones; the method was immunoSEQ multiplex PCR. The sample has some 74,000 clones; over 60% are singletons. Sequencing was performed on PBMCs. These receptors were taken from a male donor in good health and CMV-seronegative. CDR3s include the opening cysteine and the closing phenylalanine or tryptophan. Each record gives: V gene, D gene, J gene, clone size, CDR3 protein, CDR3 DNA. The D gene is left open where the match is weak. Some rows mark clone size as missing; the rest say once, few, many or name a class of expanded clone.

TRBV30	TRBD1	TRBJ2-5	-	CAWSATGGAETQYF	TGTGCCTGGAGTGCGACAGGGGGCGCGGAGACCCAGTACTTC
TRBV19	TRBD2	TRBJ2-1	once	CASKAGLYNEQLF	TGTGCCAGCAAAGCGGGGTTGTACAATGAGCAGCTCTTC
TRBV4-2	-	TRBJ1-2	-	CASSQATGIVYGYTF	TGTGCCAGCAGCCAGGCAACAGGGATCGTCTATGGCTACACCTTC
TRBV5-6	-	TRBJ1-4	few	CASSLAASGNPNEKLFF	TGTGCCAGCAGCTTGGCTGCGTCGGGGAATCCTAATGAAAAACTGTTTTTT
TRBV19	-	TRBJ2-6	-	CASSGARVSGANVLTF	TGTGCCAGTAGTGGGGCCCGGGTGTCTGGGGCCAACGTCCTGACTTTC
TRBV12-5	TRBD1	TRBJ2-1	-	CASGDGTGYNEQFF	TGTGCTAGTGGCGATGGGACAGGGTATAATGAGCAGTTCTTC
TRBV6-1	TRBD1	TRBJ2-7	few	CASSVPGQGPYEQYF	TGTGCCAGCAGTGTACCGGGACAGGGGCCCTACGAGCAGTACTTC
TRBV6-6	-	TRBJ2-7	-	CASRDSPPLYEQYF	TGTGCCAGCAGGGACAGTCCTCCGTTGTACGAGCAGTACTTC
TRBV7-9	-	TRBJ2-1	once	CASSRTGPTYNEQFF	TGTGCCAGCAGCAGAACAGGGCCGACCTACAATGAGCAGTTCTTC
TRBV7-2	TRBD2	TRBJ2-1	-	CASSLRRLAGVNEQFF	TGTGCCAGCAGCTTGAGAAGACTAGCGGGGGTCAATGAGCAGTTCTTC
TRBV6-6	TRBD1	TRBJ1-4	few	CASRPMTGGEKLFF	TGTGCCAGCAGACCCATGACAGGGGGTGAAAAACTGTTTTTT
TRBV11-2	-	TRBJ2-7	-	CASSLDRSYEQYF	TGTGCCAGCAGCTTAGACCGTTCCTACGAGCAGTACTTC
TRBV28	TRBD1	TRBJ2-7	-	CASSPPSGTGGFKTYEQYF	TGTGCCAGCAGTCCCCCTTCCGGGACAGGGGGGTTCAAGACCTACGAGCAGTACTTC
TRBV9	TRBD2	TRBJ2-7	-	CASSPSGREATKTSYEQYF	TGTGCCAGCAGCCCCTCGGGACGGGAGGCCACTAAAACCTCCTACGAGCAGTACTTC
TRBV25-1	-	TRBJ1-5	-	CASGQFGFGPQHF	TGTGCCAGCGGGCAGTTCGGTTTTGGGCCCCAGCATTTT
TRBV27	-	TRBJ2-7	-	CASSLGRGYSYEQYF	TGTGCCAGCAGTTTGGGACGGGGGTACTCCTACGAGCAGTACTTC
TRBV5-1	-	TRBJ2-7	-	CASSPITRQVQGYEQYF	TGCGCCAGCAGTCCAATTACTCGACAGGTACAAGGGTACGAGCAGTACTTC
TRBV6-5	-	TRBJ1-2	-	CASSYSYRGADGYTF	TGTGCCAGCAGTTATTCGTATCGGGGGGCGGATGGCTACACCTTC
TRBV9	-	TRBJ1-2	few	CASSVILEGNYGYTF	TGTGCCAGCAGCGTAATTTTGGAGGGGAACTATGGCTACACCTTC
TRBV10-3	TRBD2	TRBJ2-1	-	CAISGSGQTYNEQFF	TGTGCCATCAGTGGTAGCGGGCAAACCTACAATGAGCAGTTCTTC
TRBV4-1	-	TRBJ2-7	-	CASSQDHSERSEQYF	TGCGCCAGCAGCCAAGATCATTCAGAGCGAAGCGAGCAGTACTTC
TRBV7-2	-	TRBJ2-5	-	CASSLQAGQPPTQYF	TGTGCCAGCAGCTTACAGGCGGGGCAGCCCCCGACCCAGTACTTC
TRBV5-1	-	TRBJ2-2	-	CASSLANRADTGELFF	TGCGCCAGCAGCTTGGCCAACAGGGCCGACACCGGGGAGCTGTTTTTT
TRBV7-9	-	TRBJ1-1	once	CSSRQGNTEAFF	TGTTCCAGCCGTCAGGGAAACACTGAAGCTTTCTTT
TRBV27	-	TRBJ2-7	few	CASSSLTYEQYF	TGTGCCAGCAGTTCCCTAACCTACGAGCAGTACTTC
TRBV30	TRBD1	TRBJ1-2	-	CAWGGTDQNYGYTF	TGTGCCTGGGGGGGGACAGATCAAAACTATGGCTACACCTTC
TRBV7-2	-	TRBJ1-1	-	CASSLVEGATEAFF	TGTGCCAGCAGCTTAGTGGAGGGAGCAACTGAAGCTTTCTTT
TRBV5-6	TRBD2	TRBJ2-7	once	CASSLAGGRGIYEQYF	TGTGCCAGCAGCTTGGCCGGAGGGAGGGGTATTTACGAGCAGTACTTC
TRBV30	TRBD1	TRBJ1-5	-	CAWSVPEGTGYNQPQHF	TGTGCCTGGAGTGTACCCGAAGGGACAGGCTATAATCAGCCCCAGCATTTT
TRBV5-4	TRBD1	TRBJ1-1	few	CASSIQGADTEAFF	TGTGCCAGCAGCATACAGGGGGCTGACACTGAAGCTTTCTTT
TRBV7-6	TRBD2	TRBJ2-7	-	CASSPGGGAYEQYF	TGTGCCAGCAGCCCCGGGGGGGGCGCCTACGAGCAGTACTTC
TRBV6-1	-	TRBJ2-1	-	CASSEGQGMWSFPNEQFF	TGTGCCAGCAGTGAAGGGCAGGGGATGTGGAGTTTCCCCAATGAGCAGTTCTTC
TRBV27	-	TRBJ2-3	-	CASSSKQGGFGTQYF	TGTGCCAGCAGTTCGAAACAGGGGGGGTTCGGTACGCAGTATTTT
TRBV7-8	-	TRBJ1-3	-	CASSLGPHSGNTIYF	TGTGCCAGCAGCTTAGGTCCCCACTCTGGAAACACCATATATTTT
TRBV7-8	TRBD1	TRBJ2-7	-	CASSLADRTGDEQYF	TGTGCCAGCAGCTTAGCCGACCGGACAGGGGACGAGCAGTACTTC
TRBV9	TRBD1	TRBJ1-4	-	CASSVVGTGRGEKLFF	TGTGCCAGCAGCGTAGTCGGGACAGGGCGAGGCGAAAAACTGTTTTTT
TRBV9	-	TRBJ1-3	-	CASSVGGPGQLGNTIYF	TGTGCCAGCAGCGTAGGGGGACCGGGACAACTTGGAAACACCATATATTTT
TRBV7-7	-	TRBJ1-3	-	CASSFPDRSDRNTIYF	TGTGCTAGCAGCTTCCCCGACAGGAGCGATAGAAACACCATATATTTT
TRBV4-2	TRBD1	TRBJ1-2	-	CASSMGTGKENYGYTF	TGTGCCAGCAGCATGGGGACAGGGAAGGAGAACTATGGCTACACCTTC
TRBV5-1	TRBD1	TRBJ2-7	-	CASSTGAGQGLYEQYF	TGCGCCAGCAGCACAGGGGCGGGACAGGGCCTGTACGAGCAGTACTTC
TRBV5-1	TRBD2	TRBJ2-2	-	CASSLGPSGRTGELFF	TGCGCCAGCAGCTTGGGGCCTAGCGGGAGGACGGGGGAGCTGTTTTTT
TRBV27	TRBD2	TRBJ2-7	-	CASSLKTSGQNSYEQYF	TGTGCCAGCAGTCTTAAGACTAGCGGACAGAACTCCTACGAGCAGTACTTC
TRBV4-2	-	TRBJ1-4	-	CASSLTGSVNEKLFF	TGTGCCAGCAGCTTAACCGGGTCAGTCAATGAAAAACTGTTTTTT
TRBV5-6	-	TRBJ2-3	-	CASSRGAGTDTQYF	TGTGCCAGCAGCCGGGGGGCGGGCACAGATACGCAGTATTTT
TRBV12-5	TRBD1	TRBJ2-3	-	CASGLGQGTDTQYF	TGTGCTAGTGGTTTGGGACAGGGGACAGATACGCAGTATTTT